These T cell receptor beta chains were read from a single sample in a study of blood T cell repertoires in COVID-19. Using immunoSEQ multiplex PCR, the repertoire was profiled, and TCRdb retains in-frame clones only, with some absent. The sample has around 100,000 clones, about four fifths seen once. The specimen sequenced was peripheral blood. The receptor source for this set is a man in his fifties or sixties with acute or convalescent COVID-19. Each CDR3 is given with its conserved first and last residue. Each record gives: J gene, clone size, V gene, D gene, CDR3 protein, CDR3 DNA. A D gene is named only where the DNA matches it firmly. Size is omitted from some rows. Given values are once, few, many or a class for expanded clones.

j_call: TRBJ2-2
clone_size: few
v_call: TRBV6-6
d_call: TRBD1
cdr3_aa: CASSDGQGATGELFF
cdr3_nt: TGTGCCAGCAGTGACGGACAGGGGGCCACCGGGGAGCTGTTTTTT

j_call: TRBJ1-2
clone_size: NA
v_call: TRBV6-5
d_call: NA
cdr3_aa: CASSPRQTGYGYTF
cdr3_nt: TGTGCCAGCAGCCCCCGGCAAACAGGGTACGGCTACACCTTC

j_call: TRBJ2-3
clone_size: few
v_call: TRBV5-4
d_call: NA
cdr3_aa: CASSLGQSDTQYF
cdr3_nt: TGTGCCAGCAGCTTGGGACAGTCAGATACGCAGTATTTT

j_call: TRBJ1-2
clone_size: NA
v_call: TRBV5-4
d_call: TRBD1
cdr3_aa: CASSLQGADGYTF
cdr3_nt: TGTGCCAGCAGCTTGCAGGGGGCCGATGGCTACACCTTC

j_call: TRBJ1-5
clone_size: once
v_call: TRBV25-1
d_call: NA
cdr3_aa: CASRGGAQPQHF
cdr3_nt: TGTGCCAGCAGGGGGGGTGCCCAGCCCCAGCATTTT

j_call: TRBJ2-4
clone_size: NA
v_call: TRBV6-5
d_call: TRBD1
cdr3_aa: CASSTGQQNIQYF
cdr3_nt: TGTGCCAGCAGTACGGGACAGCAAAACATTCAGTACTTC

j_call: TRBJ1-4
clone_size: once
v_call: TRBV6-6
d_call: TRBD1
cdr3_aa: CASSYSLDRGEKLFF
cdr3_nt: TGTGCCAGCAGTTACTCGTTGGACAGGGGGGAAAAACTGTTTTTT

j_call: TRBJ2-1
clone_size: NA
v_call: TRBV3-1/TRBV3-2
d_call: TRBD1
cdr3_aa: CASSRGTGGNEQFF
cdr3_nt: TGTGCCAGCAGCCGGGGGACAGGGGGGAATGAGCAGTTCTTC

j_call: TRBJ1-1
clone_size: NA
v_call: TRBV6-6
d_call: NA
cdr3_aa: CASSKGDTEAFF
cdr3_nt: TGTGCCAGCAGCAAAGGGGACACTGAAGCTTTCTTT

j_call: TRBJ2-1
clone_size: NA
v_call: TRBV5-1
d_call: TRBD2
cdr3_aa: CASSSLLAGIEQFF
cdr3_nt: TGCGCCAGCAGCTCCCTACTAGCGGGAATAGAGCAGTTCTTC

j_call: TRBJ2-7
clone_size: few
v_call: TRBV29-1
d_call: NA
cdr3_aa: CSVVRAYEQYF
cdr3_nt: TGCAGCGTCGTCAGGGCCTACGAGCAGTACTTC

j_call: TRBJ2-7
clone_size: NA
v_call: TRBV18
d_call: TRBD1
cdr3_aa: CASSPRDRGEQYF
cdr3_nt: TGTGCCAGCTCACCACGGGACAGGGGTGAGCAGTACTTC

j_call: TRBJ1-3
clone_size: NA
v_call: TRBV28
d_call: TRBD1
cdr3_aa: CASSLLGQGSGNTIYF
cdr3_nt: TGTGCCAGCAGTTTATTAGGACAGGGGTCTGGAAACACCATATATTTT

j_call: TRBJ1-1
clone_size: NA
v_call: TRBV19
d_call: NA
cdr3_aa: CASSGRGRDTEAFF
cdr3_nt: TGTGCCAGTAGTGGCAGGGGTCGCGACACTGAAGCTTTCTTT

j_call: TRBJ1-1
clone_size: NA
v_call: TRBV7-2
d_call: TRBD1
cdr3_aa: CASSYSTGVNTEAFF
cdr3_nt: TGTGCCAGCAGCTATTCGACAGGGGTGAACACTGAAGCTTTCTTT

j_call: TRBJ2-1
clone_size: NA
v_call: TRBV7-2
d_call: TRBD2
cdr3_aa: CASSLVASGASYNEQFF
cdr3_nt: TGTGCCAGCAGCTTAGTGGCTAGCGGGGCCTCCTACAATGAGCAGTTCTTC

j_call: TRBJ2-1
clone_size: NA
v_call: TRBV6-4
d_call: TRBD1
cdr3_aa: CASSAQGQGFSGEQFF
cdr3_nt: TGTGCCAGCAGTGCCCAGGGACAGGGATTCTCTGGTGAGCAGTTCTTC

j_call: TRBJ1-4
clone_size: NA
v_call: TRBV5-1
d_call: TRBD1
cdr3_aa: CASRDSPTNEKLFF
cdr3_nt: TGCGCCAGTAGGGACAGTCCAACTAATGAAAAACTGTTTTTT

j_call: TRBJ1-4
clone_size: NA
v_call: TRBV5-6
d_call: NA
cdr3_aa: CASSFRVLGATNEKLFF
cdr3_nt: TGTGCCAGCAGCTTTCGGGTTTTGGGTGCAACTAATGAAAAACTGTTTTTT

j_call: TRBJ2-1
clone_size: NA
v_call: TRBV27
d_call: TRBD2
cdr3_aa: CASSPRLAGGYNEQFF
cdr3_nt: TGTGCCAGCAGTCCGCGACTAGCGGGAGGATACAATGAGCAGTTCTTC

j_call: TRBJ2-7
clone_size: once
v_call: TRBV10-2
d_call: TRBD1
cdr3_aa: CASNRDRGREQYF
cdr3_nt: TGCGCCAGCAACCGGGACAGGGGGCGTGAGCAGTACTTC

j_call: TRBJ2-1
clone_size: NA
v_call: TRBV11-2
d_call: TRBD2
cdr3_aa: CASSLDRTSGLSSYNEQFF
cdr3_nt: TGTGCCAGCAGCTTAGACCGGACTAGCGGGCTGAGCTCCTACAATGAGCAGTTCTTC

j_call: TRBJ2-1
clone_size: NA
v_call: TRBV3-1/TRBV3-2
d_call: NA
cdr3_aa: CASSPTSMYNEQFF
cdr3_nt: TGTGCCAGCAGCCCTACGAGCATGTACAATGAGCAGTTCTTC

j_call: TRBJ2-7
clone_size: once
v_call: TRBV6-5
d_call: NA
cdr3_aa: CASRTSELGEQYF
cdr3_nt: TGTGCCAGCAGAACCTCGGAGTTGGGCGAGCAGTACTTC

j_call: TRBJ1-6
clone_size: once
v_call: TRBV4-3
d_call: TRBD1
cdr3_aa: CASGPTGTENSPLHF
cdr3_nt: TGCGCCAGCGGGCCGACCGGGACAGAGAATTCACCCCTCCACTTT

j_call: TRBJ2-7
clone_size: NA
v_call: TRBV28
d_call: TRBD1
cdr3_aa: CASSLGGGGQGAVYEQYF
cdr3_nt: TGTGCCAGCAGTTTAGGTGGGGGAGGACAGGGGGCTGTTTACGAGCAGTACTTC

j_call: TRBJ2-1
clone_size: once
v_call: TRBV5-4
d_call: NA
cdr3_aa: CASSFVKGIGGEQFF
cdr3_nt: TGTGCCAGCAGCTTTGTAAAGGGGATAGGCGGTGAGCAGTTCTTC

j_call: TRBJ2-7
clone_size: NA
v_call: TRBV28
d_call: TRBD2
cdr3_aa: CASTQLGGVGSYEQYF
cdr3_nt: TGTGCCAGCACACAGTTGGGAGGGGTAGGATCCTACGAGCAGTACTTC

j_call: TRBJ1-6
clone_size: NA
v_call: TRBV5-6
d_call: NA
cdr3_aa: CASTRGRAENSPLHF
cdr3_nt: TGTGCCAGTACAAGGGGTCGAGCCGAGAATTCACCCCTCCACTTT

j_call: TRBJ2-3
clone_size: NA
v_call: TRBV30
d_call: NA
cdr3_aa: CAWSGQGSRTDTQYF
cdr3_nt: TGTGCCTGGAGTGGTCAGGGGTCCCGCACAGATACGCAGTATTTT

j_call: TRBJ2-6
clone_size: NA
v_call: TRBV4-1
d_call: TRBD1
cdr3_aa: CASSRTQGAGANVLTF
cdr3_nt: TGCGCCAGCAGCCGGACACAGGGGGCTGGGGCCAACGTCCTGACTTTC

j_call: TRBJ1-2
clone_size: NA
v_call: TRBV3-1/TRBV3-2
d_call: TRBD1
cdr3_aa: CASSPRTGHHGYTF
cdr3_nt: TGTGCCAGCAGCCCTAGGACAGGGCATCATGGCTACACCTTC

j_call: TRBJ1-6
clone_size: NA
v_call: TRBV6-1
d_call: TRBD1
cdr3_aa: CASSETGYNSPLHF
cdr3_nt: TGTGCCAGCAGTGAGACAGGGTATAATTCACCCCTCCACTTT

j_call: TRBJ2-1
clone_size: NA
v_call: TRBV4-1
d_call: TRBD1
cdr3_aa: CASSQDRQGVRNEQFF
cdr3_nt: TGCGCCAGCAGCCAAGATCGGCAGGGGGTGCGCAATGAGCAGTTCTTC

j_call: TRBJ2-3
clone_size: NA
v_call: TRBV5-1
d_call: NA
cdr3_aa: CASSLGPGDTQYF
cdr3_nt: TGCGCCAGCAGCTTGGGCCCGGGTGATACGCAGTATTTT

j_call: TRBJ1-1
clone_size: NA
v_call: TRBV5-1
d_call: NA
cdr3_aa: CASSSGSGLSLLNTEAFF
cdr3_nt: TGCGCCAGCAGCTCCGGCTCGGGACTCTCCTTGTTGAACACTGAAGCTTTCTTT

j_call: TRBJ2-5
clone_size: once
v_call: TRBV14
d_call: TRBD1
cdr3_aa: CASSARQGWRETQYF
cdr3_nt: TGTGCCAGCAGCGCCCGACAGGGGTGGAGAGAGACCCAGTACTTC

j_call: TRBJ2-7
clone_size: once
v_call: TRBV18
d_call: NA
cdr3_aa: CASSSYRDAYEQYF
cdr3_nt: TGTGCCAGCTCATCTTACAGGGACGCCTACGAGCAGTACTTC

j_call: TRBJ2-1
clone_size: few
v_call: TRBV2
d_call: TRBD1
cdr3_aa: CASRDRGAYNEQFF
cdr3_nt: TGTGCCAGCAGGGACAGGGGAGCCTACAATGAGCAGTTCTTC

j_call: TRBJ1-1
clone_size: NA
v_call: TRBV5-6
d_call: NA
cdr3_aa: CASSFWGGTEAFF
cdr3_nt: TGTGCCAGCAGCTTCTGGGGAGGCACTGAAGCTTTCTTT

j_call: TRBJ1-2
clone_size: NA
v_call: TRBV12-5
d_call: TRBD1
cdr3_aa: CASASTGGRGYTF
cdr3_nt: TGTGCTAGTGCCTCGACAGGGGGCCGTGGCTACACCTTC

j_call: TRBJ2-3
clone_size: NA
v_call: TRBV10-1
d_call: TRBD2
cdr3_aa: CASSGGLAGEVDTQYF
cdr3_nt: TGCGCCAGCAGTGGGGGCCTAGCGGGAGAAGTAGATACGCAGTATTTT

j_call: TRBJ2-5
clone_size: NA
v_call: TRBV30
d_call: TRBD2
cdr3_aa: CAWPGLASPWEETQYF
cdr3_nt: TGTGCCTGGCCGGGACTAGCGAGCCCGTGGGAAGAGACCCAGTACTTC

j_call: TRBJ2-3
clone_size: NA
v_call: TRBV14
d_call: NA
cdr3_aa: CASSQDGTWRPTDTQYF
cdr3_nt: TGTGCCAGCAGCCAAGATGGGACATGGAGGCCCACAGATACGCAGTATTTT

j_call: TRBJ2-2
clone_size: NA
v_call: TRBV3-1/TRBV3-2
d_call: TRBD2
cdr3_aa: CASSQSSGRAGTGELFF
cdr3_nt: TGTGCCAGCAGCCAGTCTAGCGGGAGGGCGGGCACCGGGGAGCTGTTTTTT

j_call: TRBJ2-1
clone_size: NA
v_call: TRBV5-1
d_call: NA
cdr3_aa: CASSGESSYNEQFF
cdr3_nt: TGCGCCAGCAGCGGGGAGTCCTCCTACAATGAGCAGTTCTTC

j_call: TRBJ1-2
clone_size: NA
v_call: TRBV19
d_call: NA
cdr3_aa: CASSMGRGNYGYTF
cdr3_nt: TGTGCCAGTAGTATGGGCAGGGGTAACTATGGCTACACCTTC

j_call: TRBJ2-5
clone_size: NA
v_call: TRBV19
d_call: NA
cdr3_aa: CASSISLFGETQYF
cdr3_nt: TGTGCCAGTAGTATATCACTTTTCGGGGAGACCCAGTACTTC

j_call: TRBJ2-1
clone_size: once
v_call: TRBV5-1
d_call: NA
cdr3_aa: CASSLRTEAEQFF
cdr3_nt: TGCGCCAGCAGCCTACGGACTGAGGCAGAGCAGTTCTTC